This is a list of T cell receptor beta chains from one sample in a study of regulatory T cells in long-lasting Graves disease. TCRdb ran MiXCR on the multiplex PCR reads and lists one entry per CDR3 protein. The sample has 420,000 or so distinct CDR3 sequences, about a sixth seen once. This sample was also put to use in a study of T cells in Graves' hyperthyroidism and ophthalmopathy.

The specimen was peripheral blood mononuclear cells (PBMCs), collected at new diagnosis, from a patient treated with antithyroid drugs. These receptors were collected from a woman aged 18-30 years with Graves disease. The CDR3 runs from the conserved cysteine through the conserved F or W. Fields, in order: clone size, V gene, D gene, J gene, CDR3 protein, CDR3 DNA. The D gene is left open where the match is weak. Not all rows give a size; the values are once, few, many and, for expanded clones, a class.

>many|TRBV20-1|.|TRBJ2-7
CSAKRTGTRISYEQYF
TGCAGTGCTAAACGAACCGGGACGCGGATTTCCTACGAGCAGTACTTC
>few|TRBV6-5|TRBD2|TRBJ2-7
CASSYREGWYEQYF
TGTGCCAGCAGTTACCGGGAGGGCTGGTACGAGCAGTACTTC
>many|TRBV12-3/TRBV12-4|TRBD2|TRBJ2-3
CASSPRTSVDTQYF
TGTGCCAGCAGTCCGCGGACTAGCGTGGATACGCAGTATTTT
>many|TRBV3-1|.|TRBJ1-1
CASSQDTRFTEAFF
TGTGCCAGCAGCCAAGACACCAGGTTCACTGAAGCTTTCTTT
>.|TRBV28|TRBD2|TRBJ2-7
CASSGTTLEQYF
TGTGCCAGCAGTGGGACTACCCTGGAGCAGTACTTC
>many|TRBV20-1|.|TRBJ2-1
CSAGGVSSYNEQFF
TGCAGTGCCGGAGGGGTGAGCTCCTACAATGAGCAGTTCTTC
>many|TRBV6-1|.|TRBJ1-1
CASSLDIDTEAFF
TGTGCCAGCAGTCTCGACATCGACACTGAAGCTTTCTTT
>many|TRBV11-2|.|TRBJ2-5
CASSLRRQFGQETQYF
TGTGCCAGCAGCTTAAGGCGCCAGTTTGGTCAAGAGACCCAGTACTTC
>many|TRBV29-1|.|TRBJ2-1
CSVDLAEGREPGGSYNEQFF
TGCAGCGTTGATTTAGCGGAGGGGCGAGAGCCAGGGGGATCCTACAATGAGCAGTTCTTC
>many|TRBV12-3/TRBV12-4|TRBD1|TRBJ2-7
CASSSGTVYEQYF
TGTGCCAGCAGCTCCGGGACAGTCTACGAGCAGTACTTC
>.|TRBV28|.|TRBJ2-5
CASNTGGTQYF
TGTGCCAGCAACACCGGGGGGACCCAGTACTTC
>many|TRBV12-3/TRBV12-4|.|TRBJ1-5
CASRLPGSGGNQPQHF
TGTGCCAGCAGACTGCCAGGGAGTGGGGGCAATCAGCCCCAGCATTTT
>.|TRBV30|.|TRBJ2-7
CAWSSLTGTYEQYF
TGTGCCTGGAGTTCCTTGACCGGGACGTACGAGCAGTACTTC
>many|TRBV24-1|TRBD2|TRBJ2-7
CATSDRTSGSLNEQYF
TGTGCCACCAGTGATCGGACTAGCGGGAGTCTTAACGAGCAGTACTTC
>many|TRBV12-3/TRBV12-4|TRBD1|TRBJ1-5
CASSFPGQGGPQHF
TGTGCCAGCAGTTTCCCCGGACAGGGGGGGCCCCAGCATTTT
>.|TRBV27|.|TRBJ2-7
CASREEDSYEQYF
TGTGCCAGCAGGGAAGAAGATAGCTACGAGCAGTACTTC
>.|TRBV12-3/TRBV12-4|.|TRBJ1-1
CASRPTDRQGTEAFF
TGTGCCAGCAGACCTACAGACAGGCAGGGGACTGAAGCTTTCTTT
>many|TRBV2|.|TRBJ1-1
CASTRPYWGAEAFF
TGTGCCAGCACTCGCCCGTACTGGGGGGCTGAAGCTTTCTTT
>few|TRBV5-1|.|TRBJ1-5
CASSLDFGQPQHF
TGCGCCAGCAGCTTGGATTTCGGCCAGCCCCAGCATTTT
>many|TRBV28|.|TRBJ1-1
CASRLKGQVNTEAFF
TGTGCCAGCAGACTCAAGGGACAAGTTAACACTGAAGCTTTCTTT
>few|TRBV30|TRBD2|TRBJ2-7
CAWSPPRLAGPFSYEQYF
TGTGCCTGGAGTCCACCCCGACTAGCGGGCCCTTTCTCCTACGAGCAGTACTTC
>many|TRBV3-1|.|TRBJ1-5
CASSQGRGDNQPQHF
TGTGCCAGCAGCCAAGGTCGGGGGGACAATCAGCCCCAGCATTTT
>.|TRBV20-1|TRBD1|TRBJ1-1
CSAINGQGAGTEAFF
TGCAGTGCCATAAATGGCCAGGGGGCCGGCACTGAAGCTTTCTTT
>.|TRBV5-1|.|TRBJ2-1
CASSFKPQGEARNEQFF
TGCGCCAGCAGCTTCAAACCCCAGGGGGAGGCACGGAATGAGCAGTTCTTC
>few|TRBV7-3|.|TRBJ2-2
CASSLVNTPSGELFF
TGTGCCAGCAGCTTGGTGAACACCCCCTCCGGGGAGCTGTTTTTT
>many|TRBV3-1|.|TRBJ2-7
CASSQEWDPTSYEQYF
TGTGCCAGCAGCCAAGAGTGGGACCCTACCTCATACGAGCAGTACTTC
>few|TRBV20-1|.|TRBJ2-1
CSARLNYNEQFF
TGCAGTGCTAGACTTAACTACAATGAGCAGTTCTTC
>many|TRBV28|.|TRBJ1-5
CASSQSRGPRNQPQHF
TGTGCCAGCAGCCAATCCCGGGGACCACGTAATCAGCCCCAGCATTTT
>few|TRBV7-2|.|TRBJ2-3
CASSLAPGGSTDTQYF
TGTGCCAGCAGCTTAGCCCCTGGGGGGTCCACAGATACGCAGTATTTT
>many|TRBV7-2|TRBD2|TRBJ2-1
CASSPGLAEEQFF
TGTGCCAGCAGCCCCGGACTAGCAGAAGAGCAGTTCTTC
>few|TRBV14|.|TRBJ2-2
CASSHLNTGELFF
TGTGCCAGCAGCCACCTAAACACCGGGGAGCTGTTTTTT
>many|TRBV2|.|TRBJ1-1
CASSGAGVGNTEAFF
TGTGCCAGCAGTGGGGCAGGGGTCGGAAACACTGAAGCTTTCTTT
>many|TRBV12-3/TRBV12-4|.|TRBJ1-5
CASSLAQFQPQHF
TGTGCCAGCAGTTTAGCTCAGTTTCAGCCCCAGCATTTT
>few|TRBV2|TRBD1|TRBJ2-1
CASDRGRINEQFF
TGTGCTTCAGACAGGGGGCGCATCAATGAGCAGTTCTTC
>many|TRBV28|.|TRBJ1-1
CASSGQWEAFF
TGTGCCAGCTCAGGACAGTGGGAAGCTTTCTTT
>many|TRBV2|TRBD2|TRBJ2-7
CASRGTGARLAGPYEQYF
TGTGCCAGCAGGGGGACAGGCGCCAGACTAGCGGGACCCTACGAGCAGTACTTC
>few|TRBV2|.|TRBJ2-7
CASSESSRYEQYF
TGTGCCAGCAGTGAATCATCGCGGTACGAGCAGTACTTC
>many|TRBV7-2|.|TRBJ1-2
CASSFQEAGVYGYTF
TGTGCCAGCAGCTTTCAGGAGGCGGGGGTCTATGGCTACACCTTC
>many|TRBV28|.|TRBJ2-4
CASSLRVGSRLAKNIQYF
TGTGCCAGCAGTTTAAGGGTGGGTTCAAGACTAGCCAAAAACATTCAGTACTTC
>.|TRBV18|.|TRBJ2-1
CASSQEGEPYNEQFF
TGTGCCAGCTCACAGGAAGGGGAACCCTACAATGAGCAGTTCTTC
>.|TRBV7-9|TRBD1|TRBJ2-5
CASSLGLTGPPKGQETEYF
TGTGCCAGCAGCTTAGGACTGACAGGGCCCCCGAAGGGACAAGAGACCGAGTACTTT
>.|TRBV7-9|TRBD2|TRBJ2-1
CASSLAAVKRESYNEQFF
TGTGCCAGCAGCTTAGCGGCAGTGAAGCGGGAGTCCTACAATGAGCAGTTCTTC
>many|TRBV7-3|TRBD2|TRBJ2-3
CASSLLALAGADTQYF
TGTGCCAGCAGCTTACTCGCCCTAGCGGGAGCTGATACGCAGTATTTT
>few|TRBV30|.|TRBJ2-1
CAWMRGFEQFF
TGTGCCTGGATGAGGGGATTCGAGCAGTTCTTC
>many|TRBV3-1|.|TRBJ2-1
CASSQDHANNEQFF
TGTGCCAGCAGCCAAGATCACGCGAACAATGAGCAGTTCTTC
>many|TRBV28|.|TRBJ2-7
CASSSQRTGKLYEQYF
TGTGCCAGCAGTTCCCAACGGACGGGAAAACTCTACGAGCAGTACTTC
>few|TRBV12-3/TRBV12-4|TRBD2|TRBJ2-7
CASSGGLATHGEQYF
TGTGCCAGCAGCGGGGGACTAGCGACCCACGGCGAGCAGTACTTC
>.|TRBV4-2|.|TRBJ2-2
CASTETGELFF
TGTGCCAGCACCGAGACCGGGGAGCTGTTTTTT